These 3 T cell receptor beta chains were sequenced from one sample in a study of cytomegalovirus exposure and HLA in healthy donors (TCRdb year 2017). Libraries were prepared through the immunoSEQ multiplex PCR assay. For the multiplex PCR, a mixture combining 60 forward primers for TCR Vbeta segments and 13 reverse primers for TCR Jbeta segments was used. Imported from immuneACCESS, the table was reduced by TCRdb to in-frame sequences with V and J called. These copies leave out some clones; in studies compared against another copy, an unresolved V gene accounts for under half, and the cause of the remainder is not known. The sample has around 230,000 clones on record, roughly 80% of them singletons. Approximately 6% of the sample comes from the top ten. Sequenced input: PBMCs. These receptors were obtained from a man aged 35 to 55 in good health and CMV-seropositive.

The V and J genes are TRBV19 and TRBJ2-1; 8 nucleotides line up with TRBD1. V gave up 7 bases and J gave up 0 bases; unmatched junction bases: 2. Germline-derived CDR1 and CDR2 are LNHDA and SQIVND (reference sequence). The CDR3 runs 14 residues. The CDR3: CASTTGASYNEQFF. The CDR3 DNA is TGTGCCAGTACGACAGGGGCCTCCTACAATGAGCAGTTCTTC. The entire variable domain, with the rest obtained from reference TRBV19 and TRBJ2-1, is as follows: DGGITQSPKYLFRKEGQNVTLSCEQNLNHDAMYWYRQDPGQGLRLIYYSQIVNDFQKGDIAEGYSVSREKKESFPLTVTSAQKNPTAFYLCASTTGASYNEQFFGPGTRLTVL.

The V and J genes are TRBV2 and TRBJ2-5; TRBD2 matches 13 bases. Germline V gene sequence: CDR1 SNHLY, CDR2 FYNNEI. The CDR3 covers 14 residues. Losses at the gene ends were 5 bases for V and 6 bases for J; bases not matched to a gene: 3. The CDR3 loop reads CASSRTSGRQTQYF. For the CDR3, the DNA is TGTGCCAGCAGTCGGACTAGCGGGAGACAGACCCAGTACTTC. The full variable domain, with the rest looked up from reference TRBV2 and TRBJ2-5, is EPEVTQTPSHQVTQMGQEVILRCVPISNHLYFYWYRQILGQKVEFLVSFYNNEISEKSEIFDDQFSVERPDGSNFTLKIRSTKLEDSAMYFCASSRTSGRQTQYFGPGTRLLVL.

The CDR3 loop is CASSWTGVGEQYF. The DNA of the CDR3 is TGCGCCAGCAGCTGGACGGGAGTTGGAGAGCAGTACTTC. The V call is TRBV5-1, the J call TRBJ2-7; D may be TRBD2 (6 bases). The CDR3 contains 13 residues. CDR1 and CDR2 from the germline V gene are SGHRS and YFSETQ. The V gene lost 3 bases and the J gene lost 7 bases, with 14 bases spanning the gap.